This paragraph reports one T cell receptor (beta chain). Its antigen is unidentified. This specimen belongs to a study of T cells expressing NK-cell markers. The wider study: TCR beta repertoires came from sorted CD3+CD56+NKG2C+, CD3+CD56+NKG2C- and CD3+CD56-NKG2C+ T cells.

Broader study findings: The CD3+CD56-NKG2C+ fraction was also led by these clonotypes in a handful of donors.

TCRdb re-called the 5' RACE reads; every CDR3 protein appears as one record, without DNA. The sample holds some 410,000 distinct CDR3 sequences. The sample was blood T cells: a sorted CD56 or NKG2C T cell subset, CD4+ or CD8+ T cells, or bulk PBMC T cells (not recorded which). This receptor was obtained from a woman between 18 and 70 years old in good health.

This CDR3 is CASSLGDGAYNEQFF. The gene calls are TRBV7-9 and TRBJ2-1; TCRdb gives TRBD2 as the D gene, but with no DNA this cannot be confirmed. The CDR3 extends over 15 amino acids. Germline CDR1 is SEHNR and CDR2 is FQNEAQ (reference sequence). Using reference TRBV7-9 and TRBJ2-1 for the parts outside the CDR3, the full variable domain is DTGVSQNPRHKITKRGQNVTFRCDPISEHNRLYWYRQTLGQGPEFLTYFQNEAQLEKSRLLSDRFSAERPKGSFSTLEIQRTEQGDSAMYLCASSLGDGAYNEQFFGPGTRLTVL.